These T cell receptor beta chains were read from a single sample in a study of T cells in Graves' hyperthyroidism and ophthalmopathy. Using its own MiXCR run on the multiplex PCR reads, TCRdb lists one record per CDR3 protein. The data show about 770,000 distinct CDR3 sequences, approximately 19% seen once. Material: blood. Receptor source: a woman aged 45-65 years with Graves' hyperthyroidism that later progressed to Graves' ophthalmopathy. CDR3s include the opening cysteine and the closing phenylalanine or tryptophan. D genes are given only for firm matches. Expanded clones get a size class; other rows say once, few or many, or leave the size out.

j_call clone_size d_call v_call cdr3_nt cdr3_aa
TRBJ2-7 many NA TRBV20-1 TGCAGTGCCAATACGGGCCATAGGTGGTACGAGCAGTACTTC CSANTGHRWYEQYF
TRBJ1-4 NA NA TRBV7-9 TGTGCCAGCAGCCGGGACGGGAATAATGAAAAACTGTTTTTT CASSRDGNNEKLFF
TRBJ1-5 NA TRBD1 TRBV30 TGTGCCTGGAGTCGGACAGGGCCCCAGCATTTT CAWSRTGPQHF
TRBJ2-7 many TRBD2 TRBV20-1 TGCAGTGCTTTACTAGCGACGGAGGAGCAGTACTTC CSALLATEEQYF
TRBJ2-7 NA NA TRBV11-3 TGTGCCAGCAGCTTAGATCTAAGACCTTCCTACGAGCAGTACTTC CASSLDLRPSYEQYF
TRBJ2-1 many NA TRBV27 TGTGCCAGCACCCCTACCGGAAACTACAATGAGCAGTTCTTC CASTPTGNYNEQFF
TRBJ2-2 NA NA TRBV5-1 TGCGCCAGCAGCCCCCCCCCAGGGGAAGAGACCGGGGAGCTGTTTTTT CASSPPPGEETGELFF
TRBJ1-5 NA NA TRBV19 TGTGCCAGTATGAGCACGAGCAATCAGCCCCAGCATTTT CASMSTSNQPQHF
TRBJ2-1 few NA TRBV7-9 TGTGCCAGCAGCCTACCCCGTGAGCAGTTCTTC CASSLPREQFF
TRBJ1-1 NA NA TRBV12-3/TRBV12-4 TGTGCCAGCAGTGAGGTGAGCACTGAAGCTTTCTTT CASSEVSTEAFF
TRBJ1-4 many NA TRBV6-1 TGTGCCAGCAGTGAAGCAGATCCGATTGGGACTAATGAAAAACTGTTTTTT CASSEADPIGTNEKLFF
TRBJ1-3 few NA TRBV3-1 TGTGCCAGCAGCCAAGTAGGCGGTTTGGGGGCTGGAAACACCATATATTTT CASSQVGGLGAGNTIYF
TRBJ1-2 few NA TRBV6-2/TRBV6-3 TGTGCCAGCAGTTACGGGGCAGGGGATAGCTATGGCTACACCTTC CASSYGAGDSYGYTF
TRBJ2-5 NA TRBD2 TRBV20-1 TGCAGTGCTAGAGATTTGCGGGGGGCCCAAGAGACCCAGTACTTC CSARDLRGAQETQYF
TRBJ1-4 few NA TRBV5-1 TGCGCCACTAAGAAGGGGGAGGGTGAAAAACTGTTTTTT CATKKGEGEKLFF
TRBJ1-4 many NA TRBV3-1 TGTGCCAGCACCAAGATAGGACAGACCGAAAAACTGTTTTTT CASTKIGQTEKLFF
TRBJ2-2 few NA TRBV30 TGTGCCTGGAGTGGGCGGGGGCGAACCGGGGAGCTGTTTTTT CAWSGRGRTGELFF
TRBJ2-3 few NA TRBV7-3 TGTGCCAGCAGCGACCCCCCCCCAGATACGCAGTATTTT CASSDPPPDTQYF
TRBJ1-5 few NA TRBV6-1 TGTGCCAGCAGTACGACAGAGTATAGCAATCAGCCCCAGCATTTT CASSTTEYSNQPQHF
TRBJ1-1 NA NA TRBV3-1 TGTGCCAGCAGCCAGGGGTGGGACGAAGCTTTCTTT CASSQGWDEAFF
TRBJ2-7 few TRBD2 TRBV3-1 TGTGCCAGCAGCCCCCGGGTTAGCGGGGGCCCTCGATACGAGCAGTACTTC CASSPRVSGGPRYEQYF
TRBJ2-1 many TRBD1 TRBV2 TGTGCCAGCATCTGGGACAGGGAAGGGGAGCAGTTCTTC CASIWDREGEQFF
TRBJ2-3 many NA TRBV2 TGTGCCAGCAGTCGGGAAGCGGCTAGCACAGATACGCAGTATTTT CASSREAASTDTQYF
TRBJ2-1 many NA TRBV5-1 TGCGCCAGCAGCTTGGGACTACTTTGGGTTAATGAGCAGTTCTTC CASSLGLLWVNEQFF
TRBJ1-5 NA NA TRBV19 TGTGCCAGTAGCCTCGCTGATAATAGCAATCAGCCCCAGCATTTT CASSLADNSNQPQHF
TRBJ2-6 few TRBD2 TRBV3-1 TGTGCCAGCAGCCACCCGGGACTAGCAACATCTGGGGCCAACGTCCTGACTTTC CASSHPGLATSGANVLTF
TRBJ1-1 few NA TRBV10-3 TGTGCCATCAGTGATTCATGGGCCACTGAAGCTTTCTTT CAISDSWATEAFF
TRBJ1-5 many NA TRBV29-1 TGCAGCGTTGGCGGGGAGGAAGGCAATCAGCCCCAGCATTTT CSVGGEEGNQPQHF
TRBJ1-6 NA NA TRBV11-1 TGTGCCAGCAGGAAAACCCGGGGATTGGATTCACCCCTCCACTTT CASRKTRGLDSPLHF
TRBJ2-5 NA TRBD1 TRBV5-1 TGCGCCAGCAGCTCGAGACAGGGGGCGCGTGAGACCCAGTACTTC CASSSRQGARETQYF
TRBJ1-2 NA NA TRBV4-2 TGTGCCAGCAGCCAAGATTCCACGGGCTATGGCTACACCTTC CASSQDSTGYGYTF
TRBJ2-1 many TRBD1 TRBV24-1 TGTGCCACCAGTGACTACCACAGGGGGCCCTACAATGAGCAGTTCTTC CATSDYHRGPYNEQFF
TRBJ2-7 many TRBD1 TRBV7-8 TGTGCCAGCAGCTCTGACAGGGTACGGCAGTACTTC CASSSDRVRQYF
TRBJ2-1 many NA TRBV5-1 TGCGCCAGCAGCTTGGACGGGGGGCTCTCCTCCTACAATGAGCAGTTCTTC CASSLDGGLSSYNEQFF
TRBJ1-5 few NA TRBV27 TGTGCCAGCAGTGCCATAACGGGGCCCAATCAGCCCCAGCATTTT CASSAITGPNQPQHF
TRBJ2-1 few NA TRBV6-1 TGTGCCAGCAGTGAATCGGGGGTCAATGAGCAGTTCTTC CASSESGVNEQFF
TRBJ2-4 NA NA TRBV6-1 TGTGCCAGCAGCCCCACGGCGACACGGCAGCTAGCCAAAAACATTCAGTACTTC CASSPTATRQLAKNIQYF
TRBJ1-2 NA NA TRBV29-1 TGCAGCGTTGAAGCCGACAGCTATAACCTCGGCTACACCTTC CSVEADSYNLGYTF
TRBJ1-5 few NA TRBV12-3/TRBV12-4 TGTGCCAGCAGTCCGACCGGGGGGGGGCCCCAGCATTTT CASSPTGGGPQHF
TRBJ1-5 NA NA TRBV29-1 TGCAGCGTTGCCATTAACAGGGATCAGCCCCAGCATTTT CSVAINRDQPQHF
TRBJ1-2 many TRBD1 TRBV12-3/TRBV12-4 TGTGCCAGCAGTTTAGGGGCAGGGGGCCCCGTGGGCTATGGCTACACCTTC CASSLGAGGPVGYGYTF
TRBJ1-5 NA NA TRBV3-1 TGTGCCAGCAGCCAAGCGGCAGGGAATCAGCCCCAGCATTTT CASSQAAGNQPQHF
TRBJ2-1 NA NA TRBV15 TGTGCCACCGGGATCGGGGGTTGGAATGAGCAGTTCTTC CATGIGGWNEQFF
TRBJ1-3 NA NA TRBV5-5 TGTGCCAGCAGCTTCCAACCCAGCTCTAGAAACACCATATATTTT CASSFQPSSRNTIYF
TRBJ1-1 many NA TRBV13 TGTGCCAGCAGCCGGGACCGCACCACTGAAGCTTTCTTT CASSRDRTTEAFF
TRBJ2-2 NA NA TRBV5-1 TGCGCCAGCACCGTCCCGGGGGAAGGCACCGGGGAGCTGTTTTTT CASTVPGEGTGELFF
TRBJ2-7 NA TRBD1 TRBV4-3 TGCGCCAGCAGCCCCGGGACAGGGGGCGCGAGAGAGCAGTACTTC CASSPGTGGAREQYF
TRBJ1-4 once NA TRBV6-2/TRBV6-3 TGTGCCTCTTGGATAGAAATTGGGGAAAAACTGTTTTTT CASWIEIGEKLFF
TRBJ1-1 NA NA TRBV27 TGTGCCAGCAGTTCCTCGGGTAGGTTTCCTGAAGCTTTCTTT CASSSSGRFPEAFF
TRBJ1-5 NA NA TRBV4-1 TGCGCCAGCAGCCAAGATCTTTCAGCCTCTAATCAGCCCCAGCATTTT CASSQDLSASNQPQHF
TRBJ2-3 few NA TRBV20-1 TGCAGTGCCGCCGACTACGGGACGCAGTATTTT CSAADYGTQYF
TRBJ1-1 NA NA TRBV12-3/TRBV12-4 TGTGCCAGCAGTGGCCAGGGACAGAACACTGAAGCTTTCTTT CASSGQGQNTEAFF
TRBJ2-1 many TRBD2 TRBV5-1 TGCGCCAGTGAAAGGACTAGCGGGGGAAATGAGCAGTTCTTC CASERTSGGNEQFF
TRBJ1-1 many NA TRBV7-9 TGTGCCAGCAGCTTAACCGCAGGGCCTGAAGCTTTCTTT CASSLTAGPEAFF